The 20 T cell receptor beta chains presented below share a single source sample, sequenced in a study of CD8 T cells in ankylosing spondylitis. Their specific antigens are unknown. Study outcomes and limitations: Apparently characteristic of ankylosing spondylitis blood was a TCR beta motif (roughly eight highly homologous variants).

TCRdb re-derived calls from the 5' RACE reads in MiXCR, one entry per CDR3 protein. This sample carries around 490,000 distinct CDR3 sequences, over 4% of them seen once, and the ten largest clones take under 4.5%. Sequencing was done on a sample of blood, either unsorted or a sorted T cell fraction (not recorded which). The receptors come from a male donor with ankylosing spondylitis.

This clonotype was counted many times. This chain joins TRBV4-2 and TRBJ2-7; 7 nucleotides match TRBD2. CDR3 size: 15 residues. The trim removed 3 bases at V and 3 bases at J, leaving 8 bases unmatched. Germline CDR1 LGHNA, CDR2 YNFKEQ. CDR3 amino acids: CASSQTGGDYYEQYF. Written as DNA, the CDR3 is TGTGCCAGCAGCCAGACTGGGGGGGACTACTACGAGCAGTACTTC.

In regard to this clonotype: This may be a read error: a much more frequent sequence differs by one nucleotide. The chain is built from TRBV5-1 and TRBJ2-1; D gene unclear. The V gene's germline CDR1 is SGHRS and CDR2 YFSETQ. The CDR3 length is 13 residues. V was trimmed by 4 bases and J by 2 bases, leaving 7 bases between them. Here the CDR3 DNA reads TGCGCCAGCAGCGCGGAACCCTACAATGAGCAGTTCTTC. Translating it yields CASSAEPYNEQFF. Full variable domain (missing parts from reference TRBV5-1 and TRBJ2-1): KAGVTQTPRYLIKTRGQQVTLSCSPISGHRSVSWYQQTPGQGLQFLFEYFSETQRNKGNFPGRFSGRQFSNSRSEMNVSTLELGDSALYLCASSAEPYNEQFFGPGTRLTVL.

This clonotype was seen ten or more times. CDR3 loop: CSVGDSHYYEQYF. For the CDR3, the DNA is TGCAGCGTGGGGGACTCCCACTACTACGAGCAGTACTTC. The chain uses TRBV29-1 and TRBJ2-7; TRBD2 might be the D (6 bases). Trimming stripped 6 bases from V and 3 bases from J, with 15 bases between. Germline V gene lookup returns CDR1 SQVTM and CDR2 ANQGSEA. The CDR3 runs to 13 residues.

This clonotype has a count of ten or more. The CDR3 DNA is TGCGCCAGCAGCTTGGTCGGGAGGGACTATGGCTACACCTTC. Protein product: CASSLVGRDYGYTF. The chain links TRBV5-1 to TRBJ1-2; D gene uncertain. This CDR3 is 14 amino acids long. Germline V gene lookup returns CDR1 SGHRS and CDR2 YFSETQ. Trimming cost V 0 bases and J 3 bases, with 9 bases left between them. The whole variable domain, remainder taken from reference TRBV5-1 and TRBJ1-2, is KAGVTQTPRYLIKTRGQQVTLSCSPISGHRSVSWYQQTPGQGLQFLFEYFSETQRNKGNFPGRFSGRQFSNSRSEMNVSTLELGDSALYLCASSLVGRDYGYTFGSGTRLTVV.

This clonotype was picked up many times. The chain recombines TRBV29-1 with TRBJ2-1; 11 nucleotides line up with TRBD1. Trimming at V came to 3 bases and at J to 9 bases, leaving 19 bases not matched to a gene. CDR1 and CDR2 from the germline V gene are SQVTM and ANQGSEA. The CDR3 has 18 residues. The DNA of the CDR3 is TGCAGCGTTGACCTAGCAGGACAGGGGGCTTTTCTGGTCGCTGAGCAGTTCTTC. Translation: CSVDLAGQGAFLVAEQFF.

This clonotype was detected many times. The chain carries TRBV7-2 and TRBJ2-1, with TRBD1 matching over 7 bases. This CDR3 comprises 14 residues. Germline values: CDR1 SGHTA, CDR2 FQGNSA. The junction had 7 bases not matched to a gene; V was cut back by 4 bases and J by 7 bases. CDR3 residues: CASSWDSLRNEQFF. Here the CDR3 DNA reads TGTGCCAGCAGCTGGGACAGCTTGAGGAATGAGCAGTTCTTC.

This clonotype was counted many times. CDR3 in DNA: TGTGCCATCAAAGGGACTAGCGGGAGGTCCAATGAGCAGTTCTTC. Protein sequence: CAIKGTSGRSNEQFF. J is TRBJ2-1 and V is TRBV10-3; 15 bases align to TRBD2. The germline V gene has CDR1 ENHRY and CDR2 SYGVKD. Trimming at V came to 7 bases and at J to 6 bases, leaving 4 bases not matched to a gene. This CDR3 contains 15 residues.

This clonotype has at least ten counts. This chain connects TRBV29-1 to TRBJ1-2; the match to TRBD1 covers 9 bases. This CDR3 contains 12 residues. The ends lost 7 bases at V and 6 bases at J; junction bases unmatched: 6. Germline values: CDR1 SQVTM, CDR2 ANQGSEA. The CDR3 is CSAKGTGNGYTF. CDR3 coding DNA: TGCAGCGCCAAAGGGACAGGGAATGGCTACACCTTC.

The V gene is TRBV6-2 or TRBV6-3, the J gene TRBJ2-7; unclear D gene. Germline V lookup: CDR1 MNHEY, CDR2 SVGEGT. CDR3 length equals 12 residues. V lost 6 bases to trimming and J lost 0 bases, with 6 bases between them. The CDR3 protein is CASRHSSYEQYF. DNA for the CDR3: TGTGCCAGCAGGCACAGCTCCTACGAGCAGTACTTC.

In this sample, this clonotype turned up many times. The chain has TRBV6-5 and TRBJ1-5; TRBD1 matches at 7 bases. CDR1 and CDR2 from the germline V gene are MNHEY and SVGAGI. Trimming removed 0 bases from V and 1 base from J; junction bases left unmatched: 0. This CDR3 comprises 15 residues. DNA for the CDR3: TGTGCCAGCAGTTACTCGGGACAGAGCAATCAGCCCCAGCATTTT. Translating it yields CASSYSGQSNQPQHF.

The CDR3 here is CASSLVQGVDEQFF. The CDR3 DNA reads as TGTGCCAGCAGCTTAGTCCAGGGGGTAGATGAGCAGTTCTTC. J is TRBJ2-1 and V is TRBV7-9; 7 bases align to TRBD1. The CDR3 is 14 amino acids. CDR1 is SEHNR and CDR2 is FQNEAQ in the germline V gene (reference sequence). With V trimmed by 1 base and J by 8 bases, 5 bases remained unmatched. Full variable domain (outside the CDR3, taken from reference TRBV7-9 and TRBJ2-1): DTGVSQNPRHKITKRGQNVTFRCDPISEHNRLYWYRQTLGQGPEFLTYFQNEAQLEKSRLLSDRFSAERPKGSFSTLEIQRTEQGDSAMYLCASSLVQGVDEQFFGPGTRLTVL.

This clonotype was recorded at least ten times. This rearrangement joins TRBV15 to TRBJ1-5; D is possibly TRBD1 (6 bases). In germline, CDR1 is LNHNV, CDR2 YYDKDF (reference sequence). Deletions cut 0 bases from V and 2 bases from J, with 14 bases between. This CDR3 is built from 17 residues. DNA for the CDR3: TGTGCCACCAGCAGAGATACAGGACAGAGGGGCAATCAGCCCCAGCATTTT. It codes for CATSRDTGQRGNQPQHF.

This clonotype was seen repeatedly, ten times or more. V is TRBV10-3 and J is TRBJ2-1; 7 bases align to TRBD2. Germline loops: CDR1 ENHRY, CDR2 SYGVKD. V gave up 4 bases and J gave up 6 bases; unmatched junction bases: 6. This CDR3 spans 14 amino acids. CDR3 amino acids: CAISGAGDLNEQFF. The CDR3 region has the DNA TGTGCCATCAGTGGGGCGGGAGACCTCAATGAGCAGTTCTTC.

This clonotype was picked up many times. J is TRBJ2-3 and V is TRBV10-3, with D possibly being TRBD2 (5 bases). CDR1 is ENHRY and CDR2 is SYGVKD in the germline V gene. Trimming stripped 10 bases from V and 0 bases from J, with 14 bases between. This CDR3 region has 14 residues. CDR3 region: CATREDRSTDTQYF. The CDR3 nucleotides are TGTGCCACCCGGGAAGATCGTAGCACAGATACGCAGTATTTT.

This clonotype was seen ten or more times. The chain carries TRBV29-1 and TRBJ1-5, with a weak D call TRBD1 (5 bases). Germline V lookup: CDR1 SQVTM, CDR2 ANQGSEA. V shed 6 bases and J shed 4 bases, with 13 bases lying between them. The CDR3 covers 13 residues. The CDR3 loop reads CSVGGVDNQPQHF. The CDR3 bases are TGCAGCGTCGGAGGGGTCGATAATCAGCCCCAGCATTTT. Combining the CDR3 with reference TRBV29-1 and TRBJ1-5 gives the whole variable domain SAVISQKPSRDICQRGTSLTIQCQVDSQVTMMFWYRQQPGQSLTLIATANQGSEATYESGFVIDKFPISRPNLTFSTLTVSNMSPEDSSIYLCSVGGVDNQPQHFGDGTRLSIL.

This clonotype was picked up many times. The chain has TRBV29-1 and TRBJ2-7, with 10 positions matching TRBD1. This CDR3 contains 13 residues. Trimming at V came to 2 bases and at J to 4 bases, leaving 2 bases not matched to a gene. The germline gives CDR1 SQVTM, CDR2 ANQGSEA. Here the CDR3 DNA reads TGCAGCGTTGAACGGGACAGGGGTTACGAGCAGTACTTC. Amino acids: CSVERDRGYEQYF.

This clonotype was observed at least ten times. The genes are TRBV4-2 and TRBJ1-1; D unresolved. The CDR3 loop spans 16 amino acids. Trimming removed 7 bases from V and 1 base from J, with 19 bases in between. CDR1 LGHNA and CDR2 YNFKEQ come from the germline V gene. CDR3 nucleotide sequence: TGTGCCAGCAACTTAATCGGGAGGGCCGGGAACACTGAAGCTTTCTTT. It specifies CASNLIGRAGNTEAFF.

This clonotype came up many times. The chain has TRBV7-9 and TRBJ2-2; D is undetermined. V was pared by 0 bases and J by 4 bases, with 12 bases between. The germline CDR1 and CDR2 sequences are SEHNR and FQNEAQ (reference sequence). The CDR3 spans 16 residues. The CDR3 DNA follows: TGTGCCAGCAGCTTAGCAGGGAAGGGAATCACCGGGGAGCTGTTTTTT. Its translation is CASSLAGKGITGELFF.

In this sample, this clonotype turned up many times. The CDR3 protein is CASSSPPTGDYGYTF. Written as DNA, the CDR3 is TGTGCCAGCAGTTCCCCGCCGACAGGGGACTATGGCTACACCTTC. This chain joins TRBV5-6 and TRBJ1-2; 8 bases line up with TRBD1. The CDR3 length is 15 residues. V lost 5 bases and J lost 3; bases outside the gene matches: 9. Germline V gene lookup returns CDR1 SGHDT and CDR2 YYEEEE.

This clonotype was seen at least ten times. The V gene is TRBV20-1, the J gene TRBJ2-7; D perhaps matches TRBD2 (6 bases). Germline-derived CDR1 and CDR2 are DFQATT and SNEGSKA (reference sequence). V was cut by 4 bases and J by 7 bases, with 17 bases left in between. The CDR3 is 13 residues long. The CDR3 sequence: CSAKEGRGLEQYF. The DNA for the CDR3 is TGCAGTGCTAAGGAGGGAAGGGGCTTGGAGCAGTACTTC.